One sample yielded the 12 T cell receptor beta chains listed below, sequenced in a study of metastatic and nonmetastatic thyroid tumors. Every patient was untreated before thyroid surgery. TCRdb reanalyzed the PCR reads with MiXCR. Of approximately 21,000 clones listed, about a quarter are singletons. Sequenced: blood. These receptors all stem from a female donor with papillary thyroid cancer or a benign thyroid nodule (not recorded which). Some clones in this sample may be carry-over from other donors' samples.

This clone was recorded many times. The chain combines TRBV18 with TRBJ2-1; no clear D gene. The V end lost 1 base, the J end lost 2 bases, and 6 bases lay between the germline ends. The CDR3 runs 14 residues. From germline, CDR1 is KGHSH and CDR2 LQKENI. The chain's CDR3 is CASSPQETYNEQFF. The DNA of the CDR3 is TGTGCCAGCTCACCACAGGAGACCTACAATGAGCAGTTCTTC.

In this sample, this clone is medium-sized. The chain couples TRBV6-1 to TRBJ1-1, with 7 bases lining up with TRBD1. CDR3 length equals 17 residues. Trimming removed 9 bases from V and 0 bases from J; junction bases left unmatched: 16. Germline loops: CDR1 MNHNS, CDR2 SASEGT. The CDR3 reads CASPAGTEPNMNTEAFF. CDR3 nucleotide sequence: TGTGCCAGTCCCGCAGGGACAGAGCCGAACATGAACACTGAAGCTTTCTTT.

A few counts support this clone. The J gene is TRBJ2-1, the V gene TRBV6-2 or TRBV6-3; 15 positions match TRBD2. Looked up from germline, CDR1 is MNHEY and CDR2 is SVGEGT. J was trimmed by 10 bases and V by 0 bases; bases with no gene match: 4. This CDR3 is built from 16 residues. CDR3 loop: CASSYSGLAGGGEQFF. The CDR3 nucleotides are TGTGCCAGCAGTTACTCCGGACTAGCGGGAGGGGGGGAGCAGTTCTTC.

The V and J genes are TRBV18 and TRBJ2-5, with no clear D. Germline V gene data show CDR1 as KGHSH and CDR2 as LQKENI. Trimming took 1 base from V and 2 from J, leaving 20 bases between them. The CDR3 contains 18 residues. The CDR3 here is CASSPRLFTGLGQETQYF. CDR3 bases: TGTGCCAGCTCACCACGGTTGTTTACCGGCCTCGGACAAGAGACCCAGTACTTC.

This clone is medium-sized in the sample. The chain recombines TRBV19 with TRBJ2-7, with 8 nucleotides matching TRBD2. Losses at the gene ends were 7 bases for V and 0 bases for J; bases not matched to a gene: 5. Germline V gene data show CDR1 as LNHDA and CDR2 as SQIVND (reference sequence). This CDR3 contains 14 residues. The CDR3 loop reads CASKSSGSSYEQYF. As DNA, the CDR3 is TGTGCCAGTAAATCGAGCGGGAGCTCCTACGAGCAGTACTTC. Full variable domain (rest looked up from reference TRBV19 and TRBJ2-7): DGGITQSPKYLFRKEGQNVTLSCEQNLNHDAMYWYRQDPGQGLRLIYYSQIVNDFQKGDIAEGYSVSREKKESFPLTVTSAQKNPTAFYLCASKSSGSSYEQYFGPGTRLTVT.

This clone came up many times. The J gene is TRBJ2-7, the V gene TRBV4-3; 7 bases are a match to TRBD2. J gave up 3 bases and V 1 base, and 3 bases lay outside the gene matches. Germline CDR1 and CDR2: LGHNA and YSLEER. The CDR3 has 14 amino acids. CDR3 protein: CASSQGPSGYEQYF. CDR3 nucleotide sequence: TGCGCCAGCAGCCAAGGCCCTAGCGGCTACGAGCAGTACTTC.

This clone has ten or more counts. The chain uses TRBV7-9 and TRBJ2-1; TRBD2 aligns across 10 bases. In germline, CDR1 is SEHNR, CDR2 FQNEAQ (reference sequence). This CDR3 has 16 residues. Trimming at V came to 5 bases and at J to 7 bases, leaving 11 bases not matched to a gene. CDR3 sequence: CASSPLLAGVVNEQFF. The DNA of the CDR3 is TGTGCCAGCAGCCCATTGCTAGCGGGAGTAGTGAATGAGCAGTTCTTC.

By proportion, this clone is medium-sized. This chain connects TRBV19 to TRBJ1-1; weak D call: TRBD1 (6 bases). This CDR3 region has 12 residues. The germline gives CDR1 LNHDA, CDR2 SQIVND (reference sequence). Trimming removed 9 bases from V and 3 bases from J, with 11 bases in between. The CDR3 sequence: CASDRKYTEAFF. CDR3 bases: TGTGCCAGCGACAGGAAGTACACTGAAGCTTTCTTT. Complete variable domain (other parts from reference TRBV19 and TRBJ1-1): DGGITQSPKYLFRKEGQNVTLSCEQNLNHDAMYWYRQDPGQGLRLIYYSQIVNDFQKGDIAEGYSVSREKKESFPLTVTSAQKNPTAFYLCASDRKYTEAFFGQGTRLTVV.

The CDR3 loop is CASIDREINEKLFF. CDR3 nucleotide sequence: TGTGCCAGCATTGACCGGGAGATTAATGAAAAACTGTTTTTT. This chain connects TRBV2 to TRBJ1-4; no definite D call. Trimming removed 7 bases at V and 4 bases at J, with 13 bases between. The CDR3 is made up of 14 amino acids. Germline V lookup: CDR1 SNHLY, CDR2 FYNNEI.

A word on this clone: One end of the junction fails to match germline, which may point to a read error. The rearrangement links TRBV6-1 to TRBJ1-2; D not resolved. The CDR3 extends over 14 amino acids. Looked up from germline, CDR1 is MNHNS and CDR2 is SASEGT. Written as DNA, the CDR3 is TGTGCCAGCAGTGGGGTGGTCTATGCCTATGTCTACACCTTC. Its protein product is CASSGVVYAYVYTF.

The V and J genes are TRBV6-1 and TRBJ1-5; D remains unclear. Germline CDR1 and CDR2: MNHNS and SASEGT. The CDR3 length is 13 residues. V lost 4 bases and J 4 bases, leaving 8 bases between the germline ends. CDR3 residues: CASSAQENQPQHF. The DNA of the CDR3 is TGTGCCAGCAGTGCCCAGGAGAATCAGCCCCAGCATTTT.

Ten or more counts support this clone. The genes are TRBV14 and TRBJ1-4; the D gene is possibly TRBD1 (5 bases). Per the germline V gene, CDR1 is SGHDN and CDR2 is FVKESK. V gave up 4 bases and J gave up 7 bases, with 16 bases separating them. This CDR3 is built from 15 residues. CDR3 nucleotide sequence: TGTGCCAGCAGCCGATCCAGGGTAGTGAGTGAAAAACTGTTTTTT. This gives the protein CASSRSRVVSEKLFF.